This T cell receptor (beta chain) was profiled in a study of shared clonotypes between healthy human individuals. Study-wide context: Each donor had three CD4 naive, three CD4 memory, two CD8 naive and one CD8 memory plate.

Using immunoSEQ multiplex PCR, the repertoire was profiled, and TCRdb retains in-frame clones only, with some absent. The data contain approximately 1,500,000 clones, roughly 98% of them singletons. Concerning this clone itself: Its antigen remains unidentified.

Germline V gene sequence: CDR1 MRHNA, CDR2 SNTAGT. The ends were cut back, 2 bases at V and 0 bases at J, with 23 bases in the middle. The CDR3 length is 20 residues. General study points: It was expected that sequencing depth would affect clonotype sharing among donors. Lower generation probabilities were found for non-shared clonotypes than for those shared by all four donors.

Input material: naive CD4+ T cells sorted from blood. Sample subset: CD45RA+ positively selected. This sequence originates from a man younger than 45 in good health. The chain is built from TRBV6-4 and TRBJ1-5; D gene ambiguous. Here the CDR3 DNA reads TGTGCCAGCAGTGACGACTCACCTTACGGGAGGTCCAGTAGCAATCAGCCCCAGCATTTT. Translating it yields CASSDDSPYGRSSSNQPQHF.